This TCR beta chain stems from a study of response to subunit inactivated influenza vaccine. Regarding this clonotype: The antigen remains undetermined.

TCRdb re-called the RT-PCR reads with MiXCR, one entry per CDR3 protein. The sample has around 200,000 distinct CDR3 sequences; under 15% are singletons. Study findings and constraints: The authors proposed limited new T cell recruitment per seasonal influenza vaccination.

Trimming pared 8 bases from V and 6 bases from J, leaving 8 bases between. The CDR3 totals 11 residues. Germline V gene lookup returns CDR1 SNHLY and CDR2 FYNNEI. This sequence joins TRBV2 and TRBJ2-1; weak D call: TRBD1 (5 bases). The receptor comes from a man aged 50 to 60 who received an inactivated influenza vaccine. The specimen comprised CD8+ T cells sorted from PBMCs, sampled 4 to 6 days after vaccination. CDR3 in amino acids: CASVRVNEQFF. DNA for the CDR3: TGTGCCAGCGTCAGGGTCAATGAGCAGTTCTTC. The full variable domain, with the rest looked up from reference TRBV2 and TRBJ2-1, is EPEVTQTPSHQVTQMGQEVILRCVPISNHLYFYWYRQILGQKVEFLVSFYNNEISEKSEIFDDQFSVERPDGSNFTLKIRSTKLEDSAMYFCASVRVNEQFFGPGTRLTVL.